This T cell receptor (beta chain) was profiled in a study of cytomegalovirus exposure and HLA in healthy donors. Study results and caveats: In vitro confirmation showed a few CMV-associated chains to be CMV antigen specific. Sequencing probably produced one cluster of sequence variants that were highly shared. The study found most TCR sequences rare, yet found some public TCRs in many donors.

Both 60 Vbeta primers and 13 Jbeta primers went into the PCR. Measured with immunoSEQ multiplex PCR; TCRdb has only the in-frame clones, and not every one. The sample consists of 100,000 or so clones, 78% of them appearing once. This clone was picked up one time. What it binds is unknown. The sequence came from a man aged 30-40 years in good health and CMV-seronegative. The sequencing input was PBMCs.

The CDR3 region is CASSYSPTRDEQFF. CDR3 DNA: TGTGCCAGCAGTTACTCGCCCACGAGGGATGAGCAGTTCTTC. The rearrangement joins TRBV6-5 to TRBJ2-1; a weak D match, TRBD2 (5 bases). The ends were cut back, 0 bases at V and 8 bases at J, with 11 bases in the middle. In germline, CDR1 is MNHEY, CDR2 SVGAGI. The CDR3 has 14 amino acids.